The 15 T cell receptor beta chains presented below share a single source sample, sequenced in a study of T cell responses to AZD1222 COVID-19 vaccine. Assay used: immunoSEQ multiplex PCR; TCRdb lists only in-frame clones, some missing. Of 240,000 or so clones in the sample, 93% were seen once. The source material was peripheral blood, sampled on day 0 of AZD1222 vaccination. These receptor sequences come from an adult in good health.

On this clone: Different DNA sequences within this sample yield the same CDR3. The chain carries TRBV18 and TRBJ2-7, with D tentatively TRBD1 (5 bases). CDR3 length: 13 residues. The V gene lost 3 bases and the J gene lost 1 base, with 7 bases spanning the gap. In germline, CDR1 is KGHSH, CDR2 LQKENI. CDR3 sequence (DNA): TGTGCCAGCTCACCCCCAGGGTCCTACGAGCAGTACTTC. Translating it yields CASSPPGSYEQYF.

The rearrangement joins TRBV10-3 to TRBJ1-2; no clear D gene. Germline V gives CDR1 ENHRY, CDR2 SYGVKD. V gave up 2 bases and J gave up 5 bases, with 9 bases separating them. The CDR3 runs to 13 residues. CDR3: CAISEGQSYGYTF. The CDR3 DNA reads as TGTGCCATCAGTGAGGGGCAGTCTTATGGCTACACCTTC.

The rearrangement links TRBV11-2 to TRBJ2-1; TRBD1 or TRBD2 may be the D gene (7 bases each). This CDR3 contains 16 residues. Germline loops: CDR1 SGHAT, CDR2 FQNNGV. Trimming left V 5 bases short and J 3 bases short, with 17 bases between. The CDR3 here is CASSVLGGGFYNEQFF. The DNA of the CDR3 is TGTGCCAGCAGCGTCTTGGGAGGGGGCTTCTACAATGAGCAGTTCTTC.

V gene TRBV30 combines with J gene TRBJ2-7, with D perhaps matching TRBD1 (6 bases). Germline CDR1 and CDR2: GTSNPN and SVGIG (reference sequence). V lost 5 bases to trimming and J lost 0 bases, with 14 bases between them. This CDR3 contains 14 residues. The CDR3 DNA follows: TGTGCCTGGGACAGGACCAGAAGCTCCTACGAGCAGTACTTC. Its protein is CAWDRTRSSYEQYF.

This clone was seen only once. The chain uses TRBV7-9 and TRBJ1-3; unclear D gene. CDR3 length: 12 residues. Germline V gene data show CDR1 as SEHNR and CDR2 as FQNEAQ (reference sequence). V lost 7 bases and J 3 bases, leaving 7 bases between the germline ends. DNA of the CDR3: TGTGCCAGCATGGGTTTTGGAAACACCATATATTTT. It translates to CASMGFGNTIYF.

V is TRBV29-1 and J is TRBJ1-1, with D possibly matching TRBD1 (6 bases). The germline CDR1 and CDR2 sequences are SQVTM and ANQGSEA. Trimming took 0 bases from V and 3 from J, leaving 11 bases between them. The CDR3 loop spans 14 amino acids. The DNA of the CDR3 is TGCAGCGTTGAAGAATCCGCAGGGGACACTGAAGCTTTCTTT. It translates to CSVEESAGDTEAFF. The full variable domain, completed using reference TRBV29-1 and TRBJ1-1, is SAVISQKPSRDICQRGTSLTIQCQVDSQVTMMFWYRQQPGQSLTLIATANQGSEATYESGFVIDKFPISRPNLTFSTLTVSNMSPEDSSIYLCSVEESAGDTEAFFGQGTRLTVV.

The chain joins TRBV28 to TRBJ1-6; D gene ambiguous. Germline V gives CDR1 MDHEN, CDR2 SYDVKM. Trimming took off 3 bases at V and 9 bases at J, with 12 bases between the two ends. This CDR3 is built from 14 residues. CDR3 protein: CASSFSGDISPLHF. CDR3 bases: TGTGCCAGCAGTTTTTCAGGAGACATTTCACCCCTCCACTTT.

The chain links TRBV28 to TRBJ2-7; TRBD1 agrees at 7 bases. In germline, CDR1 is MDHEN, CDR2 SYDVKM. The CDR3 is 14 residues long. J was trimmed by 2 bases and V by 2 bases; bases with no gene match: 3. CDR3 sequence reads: CASSLTGAAYEQYF. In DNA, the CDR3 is TGTGCCAGCAGTTTAACAGGGGCTGCCTACGAGCAGTACTTC.

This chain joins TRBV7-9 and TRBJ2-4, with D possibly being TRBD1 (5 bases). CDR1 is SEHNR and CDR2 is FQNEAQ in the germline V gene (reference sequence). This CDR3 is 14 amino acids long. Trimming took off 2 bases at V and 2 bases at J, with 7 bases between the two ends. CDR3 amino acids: CASSLSGPKNIQYF. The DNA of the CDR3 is TGTGCCAGCAGCTTATCAGGGCCCAAAAACATTCAGTACTTC.

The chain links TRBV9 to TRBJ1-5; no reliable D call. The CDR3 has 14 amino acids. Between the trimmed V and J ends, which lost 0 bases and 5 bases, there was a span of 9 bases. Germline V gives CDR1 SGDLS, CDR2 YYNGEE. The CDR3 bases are TGTGCCAGCAGCGTAGATGCGGGGTATCAGCCCCAGCATTTT. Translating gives CASSVDAGYQPQHF. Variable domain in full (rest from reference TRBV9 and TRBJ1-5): DSGVTQTPKHLITATGQRVTLRCSPRSGDLSVYWYQQSLDQGLQFLIQYYNGEERAKGNILERFSAQQFPDLHSELNLSSLELGDSALYFCASSVDAGYQPQHFGDGTRLSIL.

The CDR3, as DNA: TGTGCCAGCAGTGGACAGGGTAAAGCCTACGAGCAGTACTTC. Protein: CASSGQGKAYEQYF. J is TRBJ2-7 and V is TRBV27, with TRBD1 matching 8 bases. The CDR3 is made up of 14 amino acids. The germline gives CDR1 MNHEY, CDR2 SMNVEV (reference sequence). J gave up 2 bases and V 5 bases, and 5 bases lay outside the gene matches.

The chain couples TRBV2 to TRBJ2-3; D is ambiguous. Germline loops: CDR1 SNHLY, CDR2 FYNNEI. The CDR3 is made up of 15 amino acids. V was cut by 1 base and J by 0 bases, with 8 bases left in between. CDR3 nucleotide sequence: TGTGCCAGCAGTGAAGGTTTTTCTAGCACAGATACGCAGTATTTT. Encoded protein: CASSEGFSSTDTQYF.

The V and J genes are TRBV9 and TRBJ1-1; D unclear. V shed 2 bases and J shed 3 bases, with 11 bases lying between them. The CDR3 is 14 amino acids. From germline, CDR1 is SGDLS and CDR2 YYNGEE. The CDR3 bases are TGTGCCAGCAGCGTGAACCCAGGAGACACTGAAGCTTTCTTT. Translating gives CASSVNPGDTEAFF.

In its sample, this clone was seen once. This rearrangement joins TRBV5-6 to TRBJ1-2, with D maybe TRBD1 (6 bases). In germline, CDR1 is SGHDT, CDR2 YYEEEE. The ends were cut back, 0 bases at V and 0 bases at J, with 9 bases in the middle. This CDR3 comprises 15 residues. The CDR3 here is CASSLETGTNYGYTF. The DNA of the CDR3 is TGTGCCAGCAGCTTGGAGACAGGCACTAACTATGGCTACACCTTC.

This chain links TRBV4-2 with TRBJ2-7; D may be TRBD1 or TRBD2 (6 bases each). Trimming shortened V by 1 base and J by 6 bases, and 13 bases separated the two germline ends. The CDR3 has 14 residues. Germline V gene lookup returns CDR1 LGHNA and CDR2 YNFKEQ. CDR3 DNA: TGTGCCAGCAGCCAAGTTGGGGGGCTCGGCGAGCAGTACTTC. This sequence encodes CASSQVGGLGEQYF.